This T cell receptor beta chain was sequenced for a study of blood T cell repertoires in COVID-19. Study-wide context: Acute and convalescent COVID-19 specimens originated in the United States, Italy and Spain. In each case, the material was cDNA or gDNA derived from T cells, B-cell-depleted T cells, or PBMCs.

Under the authors' procedure: Estimation of nucleated cell counts was performed using reference gene primer amplification. Method: immunoSEQ multiplex PCR; TCRdb's copy keeps in-frame clones and lacks some. That table gives V, J and clone size, and the DNA gave D and trimming. The sample carries fewer than 300,000 clones, roughly 84% recorded once. The CDR3 length is 18 residues. Germline V gives CDR1 MNHEY, CDR2 SMNVEV (reference sequence). J gave up 5 bases and V 4 bases, and 16 bases lay outside the gene matches. The specimen was peripheral blood. J is TRBJ2-5 and V is TRBV27, with TRBD1 matching over 10 bases. This clonotype originated in a human donor with COVID-19, enrolled during active disease. The donor label of this sample is uncertain. CDR3 sequence reads: CASSSKEIDRGRMETQYF. CDR3 DNA: TGTGCCAGCAGTTCCAAAGAAATAGACAGGGGGCGTATGGAGACCCAGTACTTC.